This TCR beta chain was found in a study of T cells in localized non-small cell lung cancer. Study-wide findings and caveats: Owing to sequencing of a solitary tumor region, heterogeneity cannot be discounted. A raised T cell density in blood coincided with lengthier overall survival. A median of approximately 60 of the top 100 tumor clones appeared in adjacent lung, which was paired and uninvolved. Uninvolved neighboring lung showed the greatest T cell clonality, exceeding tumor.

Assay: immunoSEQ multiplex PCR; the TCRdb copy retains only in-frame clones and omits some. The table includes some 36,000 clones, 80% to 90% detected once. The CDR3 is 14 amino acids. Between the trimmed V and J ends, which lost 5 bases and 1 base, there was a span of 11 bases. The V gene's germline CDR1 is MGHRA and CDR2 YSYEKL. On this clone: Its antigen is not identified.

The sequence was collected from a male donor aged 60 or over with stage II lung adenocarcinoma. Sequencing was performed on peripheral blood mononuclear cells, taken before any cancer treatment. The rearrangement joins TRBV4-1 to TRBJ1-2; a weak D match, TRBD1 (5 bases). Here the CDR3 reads CASSKRGNNYGYTF. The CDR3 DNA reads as TGCGCCAGCAGCAAGCGGGGGAATAACTATGGCTACACCTTC.